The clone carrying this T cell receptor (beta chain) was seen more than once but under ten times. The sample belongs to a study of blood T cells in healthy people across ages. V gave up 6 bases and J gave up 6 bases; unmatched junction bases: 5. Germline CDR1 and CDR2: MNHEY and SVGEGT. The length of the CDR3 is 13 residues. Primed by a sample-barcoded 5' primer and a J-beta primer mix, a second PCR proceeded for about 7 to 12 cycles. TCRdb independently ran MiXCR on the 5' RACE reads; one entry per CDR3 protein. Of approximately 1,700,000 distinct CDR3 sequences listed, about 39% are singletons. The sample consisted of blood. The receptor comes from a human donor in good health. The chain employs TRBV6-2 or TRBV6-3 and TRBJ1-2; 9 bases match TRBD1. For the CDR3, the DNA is TGTGCCAGCAGCCGACAGGGGGTAGATGGCTACACCTTC. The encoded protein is CASSRQGVDGYTF.